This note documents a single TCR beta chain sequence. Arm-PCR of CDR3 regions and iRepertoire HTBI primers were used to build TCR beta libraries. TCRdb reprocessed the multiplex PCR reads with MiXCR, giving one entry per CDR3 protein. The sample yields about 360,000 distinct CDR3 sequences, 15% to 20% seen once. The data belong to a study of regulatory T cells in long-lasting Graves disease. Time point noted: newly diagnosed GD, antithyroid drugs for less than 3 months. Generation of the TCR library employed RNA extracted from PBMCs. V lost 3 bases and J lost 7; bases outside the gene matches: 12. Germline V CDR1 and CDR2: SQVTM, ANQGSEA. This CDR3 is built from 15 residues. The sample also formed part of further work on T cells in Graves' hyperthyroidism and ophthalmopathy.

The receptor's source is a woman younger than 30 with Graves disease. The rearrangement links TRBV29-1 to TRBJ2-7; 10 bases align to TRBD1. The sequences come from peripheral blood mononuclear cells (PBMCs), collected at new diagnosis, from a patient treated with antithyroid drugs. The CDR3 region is CSVEEIRQGAWEQYF. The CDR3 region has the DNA TGCAGCGTTGAGGAGATTCGACAGGGGGCGTGGGAGCAGTACTTC.